The entry below gives a single T cell receptor (beta chain) sequence along with its context. The antigen is not known. This sample stems from a study of CD8 T cells in ankylosing spondylitis. The CDR3 runs to 13 residues. The germline V gene has CDR1 KGHSH and CDR2 LQKENI. Trimming stripped 2 bases from V and 4 bases from J, with 8 bases between. Quantitative 5'-RACE was performed with molecular barcodes, and it yielded the TCR beta libraries. TCRdb processed the 5' RACE reads anew with MiXCR; each CDR3 protein has one entry. The sample lists roughly 40,000 distinct CDR3 sequences, approximately 11% occurring once. Notes on the study in general: Seemingly distinctive of ankylosing spondylitis blood was a TCR beta motif formed by eight highly homologous variants.

Sequences were obtained from blood, either unsorted or a sorted T cell fraction (not recorded which). The chain carries TRBV18 and TRBJ1-1, with D possibly matching TRBD1 (5 bases). This clonotype originated in a male donor with ankylosing spondylitis or in good health (not recorded which). The CDR3 is CASSPGGLTEAFF. Here the CDR3 DNA reads TGTGCCAGCTCACCAGGGGGTCTCACTGAAGCTTTCTTT.